These T cell receptor beta chains were read from a single sample in a study of CD8 T cells in Susac syndrome. From the immunoSEQ multiplex PCR reads, TCRdb called clonotypes with MiXCR, one entry per CDR3 protein. Of 40,000 to 55,000 distinct CDR3 sequences in the sample, 93% were seen once. The source material was CD8+ T cells from PBMCs. These receptors all stem from a human donor with multiple sclerosis. The CDR3 runs from the conserved cysteine through the conserved F or W. Each record gives: CDR3 protein, CDR3 DNA, J gene, D gene, clone size, V gene. D genes are given only for firm matches. Part of the rows lack a size; the others show once, few, many or a class for expanded clones.

CDR3 protein: CSARQEDGYTF
CDR3 DNA: TGCAGTGCTAGACAGGAGGACGGCTACACCTTC
J gene: TRBJ1-2
D gene: -
clone size: -
V gene: TRBV20-1

CDR3 protein: CASSFGDEQFF
CDR3 DNA: TGTGCCAGCAGCTTTGGGGATGAGCAGTTCTTC
J gene: TRBJ2-1
D gene: -
clone size: -
V gene: TRBV5-6

CDR3 protein: CAISESEGRDPEGYTF
CDR3 DNA: TGTGCCATCAGTGAGTCAGAGGGTCGGGACCCCGAAGGCTACACCTTC
J gene: TRBJ1-2
D gene: -
clone size: -
V gene: TRBV10-3

CDR3 protein: CASSPGQGANTGELFF
CDR3 DNA: TGTGCCAGCAGTCCGGGACAGGGGGCTAACACCGGGGAGCTGTTTTTT
J gene: TRBJ2-2
D gene: TRBD1
clone size: -
V gene: TRBV2

CDR3 protein: CASSQLAGENTGELFF
CDR3 DNA: TGTGCCAGCAGTCAACTAGCGGGGGAGAACACCGGGGAGCTGTTTTTT
J gene: TRBJ2-2
D gene: TRBD2
clone size: -
V gene: TRBV2

CDR3 protein: CASSSGEGGRNQPQHF
CDR3 DNA: TGTGCCAGCAGTTCGGGGGAGGGAGGGCGAAATCAGCCCCAGCATTTT
J gene: TRBJ1-5
D gene: -
clone size: -
V gene: TRBV28

CDR3 protein: CASSPWGGYGYTF
CDR3 DNA: TGTGCCAGCAGTCCTTGGGGGGGCTATGGCTACACCTTC
J gene: TRBJ1-2
D gene: -
clone size: -
V gene: TRBV27

CDR3 protein: CASSLMVRGTPLHF
CDR3 DNA: TGTGCCAGCAGTTTAATGGTGAGGGGCACACCCCTCCACTTT
J gene: TRBJ1-6
D gene: -
clone size: -
V gene: TRBV12-3/TRBV12-4

CDR3 protein: CASSDRGIAEAFF
CDR3 DNA: TGTGCCAGCAGCGACAGGGGAATAGCTGAAGCTTTCTTT
J gene: TRBJ1-1
D gene: TRBD1
clone size: -
V gene: TRBV27

CDR3 protein: CASSPTGSGYGYTF
CDR3 DNA: TGCGCCAGCAGTCCTACAGGGTCCGGCTATGGCTACACCTTC
J gene: TRBJ1-2
D gene: -
clone size: -
V gene: TRBV4-1

CDR3 protein: CASSAWGQGNTEAFF
CDR3 DNA: TGTGCCAGCAGTGCATGGGGACAGGGGAACACTGAAGCTTTCTTT
J gene: TRBJ1-1
D gene: TRBD1
clone size: once
V gene: TRBV6-2/TRBV6-3

CDR3 protein: CASSDNREVTEAFF
CDR3 DNA: TGTGCCAGCAGTGACAACAGGGAGGTCACTGAAGCTTTCTTT
J gene: TRBJ1-1
D gene: -
clone size: -
V gene: TRBV6-5

CDR3 protein: CASSLAGHPSYNEQFF
CDR3 DNA: TGCGCCAGCAGCTTGGCCGGGCACCCGTCCTACAATGAGCAGTTCTTC
J gene: TRBJ2-1
D gene: -
clone size: -
V gene: TRBV5-1

CDR3 protein: CASSSLGGGFITEAFF
CDR3 DNA: TGTGCCAGCAGCTCCCTTGGGGGGGGCTTTATCACTGAAGCTTTCTTT
J gene: TRBJ1-1
D gene: -
clone size: -
V gene: TRBV6-6

CDR3 protein: CASSEAPTGFKSGELFF
CDR3 DNA: TGTGCCAGCAGTGAAGCCCCTACAGGATTCAAGTCCGGGGAGCTGTTTTTT
J gene: TRBJ2-2
D gene: -
clone size: -
V gene: TRBV6-1

CDR3 protein: CASSLFGAWGETQYF
CDR3 DNA: TGTGCCAGCAGCTTGTTTGGGGCCTGGGGGGAGACCCAGTACTTC
J gene: TRBJ2-5
D gene: -
clone size: -
V gene: TRBV7-3

CDR3 protein: CASSQGGYNEQFF
CDR3 DNA: TGTGCCAGCAGCCAAGGGGGCTACAATGAGCAGTTCTTC
J gene: TRBJ2-1
D gene: -
clone size: -
V gene: TRBV4-2

CDR3 protein: CASSVPGTGVVRETQYF
CDR3 DNA: TGTGCCAGCAGCGTTCCCGGGACAGGGGTCGTTCGGGAGACCCAGTACTTC
J gene: TRBJ2-5
D gene: TRBD1
clone size: -
V gene: TRBV7-2

CDR3 protein: CSVEDPGREETQYF
CDR3 DNA: TGCAGCGTTGAAGACCCTGGACGGGAAGAGACCCAGTACTTC
J gene: TRBJ2-5
D gene: -
clone size: -
V gene: TRBV29-1

CDR3 protein: CASSLVAGGPGEQYF
CDR3 DNA: TGTGCCAGCAGTTTAGTAGCGGGGGGCCCGGGAGAGCAGTACTTC
J gene: TRBJ2-7
D gene: TRBD2
clone size: -
V gene: TRBV27

CDR3 protein: CASSQDFVGASNQPQHF
CDR3 DNA: TGTGCCAGCAGCCAAGATTTCGTTGGGGCGAGCAATCAGCCCCAGCATTTT
J gene: TRBJ1-5
D gene: -
clone size: -
V gene: TRBV3-1

CDR3 protein: CASSLGTGGSYNEQFF
CDR3 DNA: TGTGCCAGCAGCTTGGGGACCGGGGGCTCCTACAATGAGCAGTTCTTC
J gene: TRBJ2-1
D gene: -
clone size: -
V gene: TRBV5-6

CDR3 protein: CASSRPRGAAGANVLTF
CDR3 DNA: TGTGCCAGCAGCCGTCCTCGAGGGGCTGCTGGGGCCAACGTCCTGACTTTC
J gene: TRBJ2-6
D gene: -
clone size: -
V gene: TRBV7-9

CDR3 protein: CASSQEAMDIQYF
CDR3 DNA: TGCGCCAGCAGCCAAGAAGCAATGGACATTCAGTACTTC
J gene: TRBJ2-4
D gene: -
clone size: -
V gene: TRBV4-1

CDR3 protein: CASSGSGGAVETQYF
CDR3 DNA: TGTGCCAGCAGCGGATCCGGGGGGGCCGTTGAGACCCAGTACTTC
J gene: TRBJ2-5
D gene: TRBD2
clone size: once
V gene: TRBV9

CDR3 protein: CSARIRRNTEAFF
CDR3 DNA: TGCAGTGCTAGAATTCGGAGGAACACTGAAGCTTTCTTT
J gene: TRBJ1-1
D gene: -
clone size: -
V gene: TRBV20-1

CDR3 protein: CASGQGRTEAFF
CDR3 DNA: TGTGCCAGTGGGCAGGGAAGGACTGAAGCTTTCTTT
J gene: TRBJ1-1
D gene: -
clone size: few
V gene: TRBV9

CDR3 protein: CASSRRSGGLNNEQFF
CDR3 DNA: TGTGCCAGCAGTCGGCGGAGCGGGGGCCTTAACAATGAGCAGTTCTTC
J gene: TRBJ2-1
D gene: TRBD2
clone size: -
V gene: TRBV27

CDR3 protein: CASSGDSMDEQYF
CDR3 DNA: TGTGCCAGCAGTGGGGACAGTATGGACGAGCAGTACTTC
J gene: TRBJ2-7
D gene: TRBD1
clone size: -
V gene: TRBV11-3

CDR3 protein: CAISGSSGEPTDTQYF
CDR3 DNA: TGTGCCATCAGTGGTAGTAGCGGGGAACCCACAGATACGCAGTATTTT
J gene: TRBJ2-3
D gene: TRBD2
clone size: -
V gene: TRBV10-3

CDR3 protein: CASSYTPYEQYF
CDR3 DNA: TGTGCCAGCAGTTATACCCCCTACGAGCAGTACTTC
J gene: TRBJ2-7
D gene: -
clone size: -
V gene: TRBV12-3/TRBV12-4

CDR3 protein: CASSSRIRRDGYTF
CDR3 DNA: TGTGCCAGCAGTTCCCGGATCCGGAGAGACGGCTACACCTTC
J gene: TRBJ1-2
D gene: -
clone size: -
V gene: TRBV27

CDR3 protein: CASSSGLSYEQYF
CDR3 DNA: TGTGCCAGCAGCTCCGGGCTATCCTACGAGCAGTACTTC
J gene: TRBJ2-7
D gene: -
clone size: -
V gene: TRBV7-8

CDR3 protein: CSVEAGTGNTEAFF
CDR3 DNA: TGCAGCGTTGAAGCGGGGACAGGTAACACTGAAGCTTTCTTT
J gene: TRBJ1-1
D gene: TRBD1
clone size: -
V gene: TRBV29-1

CDR3 protein: CASSSGQGAVETQYF
CDR3 DNA: TGTGCCAGCAGTTCAGGACAGGGGGCCGTGGAGACCCAGTACTTC
J gene: TRBJ2-5
D gene: TRBD1
clone size: -
V gene: TRBV6-5

CDR3 protein: CASSLEIRDRSSYNEQFF
CDR3 DNA: TGTGCCAGCAGCTTAGAGATTAGGGACAGGAGCTCCTACAATGAGCAGTTCTTC
J gene: TRBJ2-1
D gene: TRBD1
clone size: -
V gene: TRBV7-2

CDR3 protein: CASSQEAGENTGELFF
CDR3 DNA: TGCGCCAGCAGCCAAGAAGCGGGGGAGAACACCGGGGAGCTGTTTTTT
J gene: TRBJ2-2
D gene: TRBD2
clone size: -
V gene: TRBV4-1

CDR3 protein: CASSPGHDSYNSPLHF
CDR3 DNA: TGCGCCAGCAGCCCCGGACACGACTCCTATAATTCACCCCTCCACTTT
J gene: TRBJ1-6
D gene: -
clone size: few
V gene: TRBV4-3

CDR3 protein: CASSEAQHLYEQYF
CDR3 DNA: TGTGCCAGCAGTGAAGCACAGCACCTCTACGAGCAGTACTTC
J gene: TRBJ2-7
D gene: -
clone size: -
V gene: TRBV2

CDR3 protein: CASSPPGTEYGYTF
CDR3 DNA: TGTGCCAGCAGCCCCCCCGGGACGGAATATGGCTACACCTTC
J gene: TRBJ1-2
D gene: -
clone size: once
V gene: TRBV7-9

CDR3 protein: CASSNSGGNTIYF
CDR3 DNA: TGTGCCAGCAGCAATTCCGGGGGAAACACCATATATTTT
J gene: TRBJ1-3
D gene: -
clone size: -
V gene: TRBV9

CDR3 protein: CASSYGQGASYEQYF
CDR3 DNA: TGTGCCAGCAGCTATGGACAGGGGGCGAGTTACGAGCAGTACTTC
J gene: TRBJ2-7
D gene: TRBD1
clone size: -
V gene: TRBV13

CDR3 protein: CASSFGGTSGYEQYF
CDR3 DNA: TGTGCCAGCAGTTTCGGCGGGACTAGCGGATACGAGCAGTACTTC
J gene: TRBJ2-7
D gene: TRBD2
clone size: -
V gene: TRBV11-2

CDR3 protein: CSAKTLDRDTGELFF
CDR3 DNA: TGCAGTGCCAAAACACTGGACAGGGACACCGGGGAGCTGTTTTTT
J gene: TRBJ2-2
D gene: TRBD1
clone size: -
V gene: TRBV20-1

CDR3 protein: CASSVTGWGGNEQFF
CDR3 DNA: TGTGCCAGCAGCGTCACCGGTTGGGGGGGCAATGAGCAGTTCTTC
J gene: TRBJ2-1
D gene: TRBD2
clone size: -
V gene: TRBV9

CDR3 protein: CASSINSNQPQHF
CDR3 DNA: TGTGCCAGCAGCATTAACAGCAATCAGCCCCAGCATTTT
J gene: TRBJ1-5
D gene: -
clone size: few
V gene: TRBV27

CDR3 protein: CASSSSRSGGSYEQYF
CDR3 DNA: TGTGCCAGCAGCTCTAGTCGCTCGGGGGGCTCCTACGAGCAGTACTTC
J gene: TRBJ2-7
D gene: TRBD2
clone size: -
V gene: TRBV7-9

CDR3 protein: CASSIQGTEQYF
CDR3 DNA: TGTGCCAGTAGTATACAAGGGACTGAGCAGTATTTT
J gene: TRBJ2-3
D gene: -
clone size: once
V gene: TRBV19

CDR3 protein: CASITFNSPLHF
CDR3 DNA: TGTGCCAGCATTACCTTTAATTCCCCCCTCCACTTT
J gene: TRBJ1-6
D gene: -
clone size: few
V gene: TRBV28

CDR3 protein: CATSDSSGALRDTQYF
CDR3 DNA: TGTGCCACCAGTGATTCGTCAGGGGCCCTCAGGGATACGCAGTATTTT
J gene: TRBJ2-3
D gene: -
clone size: -
V gene: TRBV24-1

CDR3 protein: CASSLAGQDLSSYNSPLHF
CDR3 DNA: TGCGCCAGCAGCTTGGCCGGGCAGGACCTAAGCTCCTATAATTCACCCCTCCACTTT
J gene: TRBJ1-6
D gene: -
clone size: -
V gene: TRBV5-1

CDR3 protein: CASSFSSAGLPYGYTF
CDR3 DNA: TGTGCCAGCAGTTTCTCTTCGGCGGGGTTGCCCTATGGCTACACCTTC
J gene: TRBJ1-2
D gene: -
clone size: -
V gene: TRBV6-2/TRBV6-3

CDR3 protein: CATSRPVIPYGYTF
CDR3 DNA: TGTGCCACCAGCAGACCCGTGATACCCTATGGCTACACCTTC
J gene: TRBJ1-2
D gene: -
clone size: -
V gene: TRBV15

CDR3 protein: CASSFPRGGTGIEEQYF
CDR3 DNA: TGTGCCAGCAGCTTCCCCCGAGGTGGGACAGGGATAGAAGAGCAGTACTTC
J gene: TRBJ2-7
D gene: TRBD1
clone size: -
V gene: TRBV7-8

CDR3 protein: CASSQGLVWNTEAFF
CDR3 DNA: TGTGCCAGCAGTCAAGGACTTGTTTGGAACACTGAAGCTTTCTTT
J gene: TRBJ1-1
D gene: -
clone size: -
V gene: TRBV6-1

CDR3 protein: CASSRAGTGTSKGRLFF
CDR3 DNA: TGTGCCAGCAGCAGGGCCGGGACAGGGACTAGTAAAGGGCGGCTGTTTTTT
J gene: TRBJ2-2
D gene: -
clone size: -
V gene: TRBV5-6

CDR3 protein: CSVEFSSGGSTDTQYF
CDR3 DNA: TGCAGCGTTGAGTTCTCTAGCGGGGGGAGCACAGATACGCAGTATTTT
J gene: TRBJ2-3
D gene: TRBD2
clone size: -
V gene: TRBV29-1

CDR3 protein: CASNPIGLAGDLDTQYF
CDR3 DNA: TGTGCCAGCAATCCAATCGGACTAGCGGGGGACTTAGATACGCAGTATTTT
J gene: TRBJ2-3
D gene: TRBD2
clone size: -
V gene: TRBV6-2/TRBV6-3

CDR3 protein: CASSDGSSLYEQYF
CDR3 DNA: TGTGCCAGCAGCGACGGGAGTTCCCTCTACGAGCAGTACTTC
J gene: TRBJ2-7
D gene: -
clone size: -
V gene: TRBV9